What follows are 16 T cell receptor beta chains derived from one specimen sequenced in a study of Graves' ophthalmopathy and Graves' hyperthyroidism. Amplifying from RNA transcripts, the study obtained TCR beta CDR3 regions. Scientists carried out first-round RT-PCR using HTBI primers and then a second-round multiplex PCR. TCRdb fed the multiplex PCR reads into MiXCR, producing one record per CDR3 protein. This sample yields approximately 460,000 distinct CDR3 sequences, of which around 14% are seen a single time; roughly 10% belongs to the top ten. Sequenced input: blood. The receptors here all came from a woman aged 30 to 39 with Graves' ophthalmopathy.

This clonotype was observed many times. The gene calls are TRBV4-1 and TRBJ1-1; 10 bases fit TRBD1. CDR1 and CDR2 (germline): MGHRA, YSYEKL. The CDR3 loop spans 19 amino acids. With 1 base clipped from V and 4 bases from J, the junction kept 15 bases outside the gene matches. DNA of the CDR3: TGCGCCAGCAGCCAAGTACCCCACGGGACAGGGGCCTTGAGCACTGAAGCTTTCTTT. It yields the protein CASSQVPHGTGALSTEAFF.

This chain joins TRBV29-1 and TRBJ2-5, with 10 bases fitting TRBD2. The J segment lost 7 bases and the V segment lost 5 bases, leaving 7 bases of the junction unmatched. The CDR3 totals 13 residues. Germline V lookup: CDR1 SQVTM, CDR2 ANQGSEA. The CDR3 protein is CSVYIAGGGTQYF. The CDR3 DNA reads TGCAGCGTTTACATAGCGGGAGGAGGGACCCAGTACTTC. The whole variable domain, remainder taken from reference TRBV29-1 and TRBJ2-5, is SAVISQKPSRDICQRGTSLTIQCQVDSQVTMMFWYRQQPGQSLTLIATANQGSEATYESGFVIDKFPISRPNLTFSTLTVSNMSPEDSSIYLCSVYIAGGGTQYFGPGTRLLVL.

This clonotype appeared many times. The V call is TRBV28, the J call TRBJ1-3; the D is unclear. Between the trimmed V and J ends, which lost 1 base and 0 bases, there was a span of 10 bases. CDR1 is MDHEN, CDR2 SYDVKM, per germline. The CDR3 length is 16 residues. The CDR3 coding sequence is TGTGCCAGCAGTTTATCCGGGGAAATCTCTGGAAACACCATATATTTT. Translated, it gives CASSLSGEISGNTIYF.

The gene calls are TRBV6-2 or TRBV6-3 and TRBJ2-2, with D tentatively TRBD2 (5 bases). The germline CDR1 and CDR2 sequences are MNHEY and SVGEGT. This CDR3 region has 14 residues. Trimming left V 6 bases short and J 5 bases short, with 13 bases between. CDR3 DNA: TGTGCCAGCAGCCGCGGGTTAGAGACCGGGGAGCTGTTTTTT. As protein: CASSRGLETGELFF.

This clonotype was counted a few times. A much larger clonotype is one base distant, so this may be a read error. V gene TRBV12-3 or TRBV12-4 combines with J gene TRBJ2-5; 9 positions match TRBD2. The CDR3 extends over 15 amino acids. This CDR3 is CASSFKRGVRETKYF. Here the CDR3 DNA reads TGTGCCAGCAGTTTCAAGCGGGGGGTCCGGGAGACCAAGTACTTC.

The genes are TRBV28 and TRBJ2-4, with D unclear. V was clipped by 4 bases and J by 1 base, with 8 bases between them. Germline V gene data show CDR1 as MDHEN and CDR2 as SYDVKM. CDR3 length: 14 residues. The CDR3 region is CASSSRRAKNIQYF. The CDR3 coding sequence is TGTGCCAGCAGTTCTAGACGGGCCAAAAACATTCAGTACTTC.

This clonotype was picked up many times. The V call is TRBV7-9, the J call TRBJ1-6; weak D call: TRBD1 (5 bases). Trimming took off 5 bases at V and 5 bases at J, with 13 bases between the two ends. Germline values: CDR1 SEHNR, CDR2 FQNEAQ (reference sequence). The CDR3 has 15 amino acids. This CDR3 is CASSRLGEDNSPLHF. The CDR3 region has the DNA TGTGCCAGCAGCCGGCTGGGGGAAGATAATTCACCCCTCCACTTT.

At least ten counts were recorded for this clonotype. This chain uses TRBV4-1 with TRBJ1-2; 7 bases agree with TRBD1. The junction had 10 bases not matched to a gene; V was cut back by 2 bases and J by 4 bases. The CDR3 extends over 16 amino acids. Germline-derived CDR1 and CDR2 are MGHRA and YSYEKL. CDR3 protein: CASSQLQGRNSYGYTF. In DNA form, the CDR3 reads TGCGCCAGCAGCCAACTACAGGGGCGGAATAGCTATGGCTACACCTTC.

Worth noting for this clonotype: This likely comes from a read error, as the CDR3 has no conserved phenylalanine or tryptophan at its end. This chain links TRBV11-2 with TRBJ2-2, with 12 bases that match TRBD2. Germline V gene lookup returns CDR1 SGHAT and CDR2 FQNNGV. The junction had 6 bases not matched to a gene; V was cut back by 3 bases and J by 4 bases. The CDR3 length is 17 residues. The CDR3 loop is CASSFPSGRVGTGELFL. CDR3 DNA sequence: TGTGCCAGCAGCTTTCCTAGCGGGAGGGTAGGCACCGGGGAGCTGTTTTTG.

This clonotype was detected many times. The V call is TRBV6-1, the J call TRBJ2-6; D is possibly TRBD2 (5 bases). V was cut by 0 bases and J by 0 bases, with 9 bases left in between. This CDR3 is built from 17 residues. Per germline, CDR1 MNHNS and CDR2 SASEGT. The CDR3 loop reads CASSEAYGVSGANVLTF. The CDR3 DNA sequence: TGTGCCAGCAGTGAAGCATACGGGGTCTCTGGGGCCAACGTCCTGACTTTC.

In its sample, this clonotype was seen many times. V and J are TRBV12-3 or TRBV12-4 and TRBJ1-1; D not resolved. With 2 bases removed from V and 1 base from J, the gap between germline ends came to 11 bases. This CDR3 region has 15 residues. The CDR3 loop is CASSLRSPWNTEAFF. DNA of the CDR3: TGTGCCAGCAGTTTAAGGTCTCCATGGAACACTGAAGCTTTCTTT.

This clonotype has a handful of counts. The V and J genes are TRBV28 and TRBJ1-1; no clear D gene. Germline V gives CDR1 MDHEN, CDR2 SYDVKM. The ends were cut back, 8 bases at V and 4 bases at J, with 8 bases in the middle. CDR3 length equals 11 residues. CDR3 residues: CASCWGTEAFF. CDR3 in DNA: TGTGCCAGCTGCTGGGGCACTGAAGCTTTCTTT.

This clonotype was detected ten times or more. The V gene is TRBV28, the J gene TRBJ1-1; D call uncertain. Per the germline V gene, CDR1 is MDHEN and CDR2 is SYDVKM. V was shortened by 3 bases and J by 5 bases, with 13 bases between the two germline ends. There are 14 residues in the CDR3. The CDR3 here is CASSLVGRRTEAFF. The CDR3 nucleotides are TGTGCCAGCAGTTTGGTAGGCCGTAGGACTGAAGCTTTCTTT.

The table lists this clonotype with many counts. The chain links TRBV27 to TRBJ1-1; 10 bases fit TRBD1. This CDR3 is built from 15 residues. Germline CDR1 is MNHEY and CDR2 is SMNVEV (reference sequence). The J segment lost 5 bases and the V segment lost 4 bases, leaving 7 bases of the junction unmatched. CDR3 in amino acids: CASSSDRGVRTEAFF. The DNA of the CDR3 is TGTGCCAGCAGTTCGGACAGGGGGGTTAGGACTGAAGCTTTCTTT.

At least ten counts were recorded for this clonotype. CDR3 nucleotide sequence: TGTGCCAGCACCACAGGGGGGAGGACTGAAGCTTTCTTT. Residues: CASTTGGRTEAFF. This chain connects TRBV12-3 or TRBV12-4 to TRBJ1-1; TRBD1 matches at 8 bases. There are 13 residues in the CDR3. V lost 7 bases, J lost 5 bases, and 6 bases stayed unmatched.

The chain combines TRBV7-9 with TRBJ2-5, with D possibly being TRBD2 (6 bases). V lost 5 bases and J lost 2, with 9 bases in between. In germline, CDR1 is SEHNR, CDR2 FQNEAQ (reference sequence). The CDR3 spans 13 residues. The CDR3 loop reads CASSHGLQETQYF. CDR3 coding DNA: TGTGCCAGCAGCCACGGACTACAAGAGACCCAGTACTTC.